Below, 4 T cell receptor beta chains from the same sample are listed, as sequenced in a study of blood T cell repertoires in COVID-19. The repertoire was sequenced with immunoSEQ multiplex PCR; TCRdb's copy has only in-frame clones and lacks some. The sample lists about 170,000 clones, about 85% occurring once. The sample consisted of peripheral blood. These TCRs come from a man aged 60 to 75 who had recovered from COVID-19.

The chain is built from TRBV7-9 and TRBJ1-6, with TRBD1 matching over 10 bases. The germline CDR1 and CDR2 sequences are SEHNR and FQNEAQ (reference sequence). This CDR3 has 16 residues. The V segment lost 0 bases and the J segment 10 bases; nucleotides outside the gene matches: 6. The DNA of the CDR3 is TGTGCCAGCAGCTTAGCGGGACCGACAGGGGGCTCACCCCTCCACTTT. Translating it yields CASSLAGPTGGSPLHF.

This rearrangement joins TRBV19 to TRBJ1-1, with TRBD1 matching 12 bases. The V gene end was trimmed by 3 bases and the J gene end by 4 bases; junction bases not matched to a gene: 12. Germline values: CDR1 LNHDA, CDR2 SQIVND (reference sequence). CDR3 length: 18 residues. The CDR3 region is CASSMARDRGRGSTEAFF. CDR3 coding DNA: TGTGCCAGTAGTATGGCCCGGGACAGGGGGCGAGGGAGCACTGAAGCTTTCTTT.

The genes are TRBV2 and TRBJ1-5; D might be TRBD1 (5 bases). V was shortened by 7 bases and J by 3 bases, with 13 bases between the two germline ends. The CDR3 contains 14 residues. CDR1 SNHLY and CDR2 FYNNEI come from the germline V gene. The CDR3 coding sequence is TGTGCCAGCAAGGTCAGGGCTACCAATCAGCCCCAGCATTTT. Translation: CASKVRATNQPQHF.

The chain employs TRBV7-6 and TRBJ2-2; 9 bases are a match to TRBD1. Germline CDR1 reads SGHVS; CDR2 reads FNYEAQ. The CDR3 is made up of 18 amino acids. The V and J ends lost 4 bases and 4 bases, in that order; junction bases with no gene match: 13. In DNA form, the CDR3 reads TGTGCCAGCAGCTCCCTCGGCGCCGGGACAGGGCTCACCGGGGAGCTGTTTTTT. It translates to CASSSLGAGTGLTGELFF.